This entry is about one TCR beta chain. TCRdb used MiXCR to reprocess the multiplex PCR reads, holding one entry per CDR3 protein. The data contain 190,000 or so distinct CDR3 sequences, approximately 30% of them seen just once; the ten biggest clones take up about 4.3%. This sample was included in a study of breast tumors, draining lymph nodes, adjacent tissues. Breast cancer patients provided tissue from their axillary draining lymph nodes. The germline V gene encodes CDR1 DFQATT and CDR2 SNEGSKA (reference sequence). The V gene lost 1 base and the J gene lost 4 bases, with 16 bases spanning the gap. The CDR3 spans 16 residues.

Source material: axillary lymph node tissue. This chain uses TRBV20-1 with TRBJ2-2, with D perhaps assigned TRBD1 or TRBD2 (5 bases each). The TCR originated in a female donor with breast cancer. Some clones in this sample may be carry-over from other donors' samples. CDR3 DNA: TGCAGTGCTAGAGGGGGGTTGAGAGGGACCACCGGGGAGCTGTTTTTT. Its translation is CSARGGLRGTTGELFF.